Listed below are T cell receptor beta chains from one sample, sequenced in a study of T cells after posttransplantation cyclophosphamide. Measured with immunoSEQ multiplex PCR; TCRdb has only the in-frame clones, and not every one. The sample yields tens of thousands of clones, 80% to 90% seen once. Sequenced input: PBMCs. The receptors were gathered from a woman aged 35 to 49 with a blood cancer, CMV-positive, and with a related stem cell donor. CDR3s leave out the opening cysteine and the closing phenylalanine or tryptophan.

TRBJ1-1	14	TRBV28	ASSHPLQVSVTEAF
TRBJ1-2	14	TRBV7-2	ASSPTVREVSYGYT
TRBJ1-2	14	TRBV4-1	ASSQPQGPLNYGYT
TRBJ2-3	9	TRBV4-1	ASSQNSGAV
TRBJ1-5	13	TRBV2	ASGRVGGVNQPQH
TRBJ1-2	12	TRBV27	ASTPDRENYGYT
TRBJ2-1	14	TRBV21-1	ASNTGAPRLYNEQF
TRBJ1-4	14	TRBV4-3	ASSQVPTGGGEKLF
TRBJ2-2	15	TRBV11-2	ASSLGRGDPNTGELF
TRBJ1-6	10	TRBV7-9	ASSLQGGPLH
TRBJ2-7	13	TRBV7-9	ASSSFQDRVYEQY